The 23 T cell receptor beta chains in this list originate from one sample, sequenced in a study of CD8 T cells in ankylosing spondylitis. Using its own MiXCR run on the 5' RACE reads, TCRdb lists one record per CDR3 protein. The sample includes fewer than 400,000 distinct CDR3 sequences, approximately 14% of them seen just once. Sequencing was done on a sample of blood, either unsorted or a sorted T cell fraction (not recorded which). These TCRs come from a male donor with ankylosing spondylitis or in good health (not recorded which).

This clonotype was observed a few times. The V gene is TRBV2, the J gene TRBJ2-2; no clear D gene. Trimming shortened V by 6 bases and J by 4 bases, and 18 bases separated the two germline ends. Germline loops: CDR1 SNHLY, CDR2 FYNNEI. The CDR3 is 16 residues long. CDR3 sequence (DNA): TGTGCCAGCAGGCCAGACTCGCTCGTGAGCACCGGGGAGCTGTTTTTT. Residues: CASRPDSLVSTGELFF.

This clonotype was seen more than once but under ten times. The chain combines TRBV4-1 with TRBJ1-1; D not certain. The CDR3 spans 14 residues. V was trimmed by 2 bases and J by 1 base, leaving 8 bases between them. Germline CDR1 and CDR2: MGHRA and YSYEKL. This chain's CDR3 is CASSQWSTNTEAFF. The CDR3 DNA sequence: TGCGCCAGCAGCCAATGGTCGACGAACACTGAAGCTTTCTTT.

By sample share, this clonotype is medium-sized. This chain uses TRBV29-1 with TRBJ2-2, with D uncertain. Germline V gives CDR1 SQVTM, CDR2 ANQGSEA. CDR3 length: 15 amino acids. Deletions cut 7 bases from V and 0 bases from J, with 15 bases between. The CDR3 loop is CSAEGPAANTGELFF. CDR3 DNA sequence: TGCAGCGCCGAAGGGCCAGCTGCGAACACCGGGGAGCTGTTTTTT.

The sample holds a few counts of this clonotype. The CDR3 protein is CSARDRLAGAYEQYF. As DNA, the CDR3 is TGCAGTGCTAGAGATAGGCTAGCGGGAGCCTACGAGCAGTACTTC. The V gene is TRBV20-1, the J gene TRBJ2-7; 10 nucleotides agree with TRBD2. The J segment lost 2 bases and the V segment lost 0 bases, leaving 4 bases of the junction unmatched. CDR3 length: 15 residues. CDR1 is DFQATT and CDR2 is SNEGSKA in the germline V gene (reference sequence).

At least ten counts were recorded for this clonotype. The chain combines TRBV20-1 with TRBJ1-3; 9 bases line up with TRBD1. This CDR3 has 14 residues. Germline V gene data show CDR1 as DFQATT and CDR2 as SNEGSKA (reference sequence). J was trimmed by 7 bases and V by 0 bases; bases with no gene match: 4. The CDR3 DNA follows: TGCAGTGCTAGAGACGGGACAGGGACCAACACCATATATTTT. Translation gives CSARDGTGTNTIYF.

The CDR3 coding sequence is TGTGCCAGCAGTTTTAAGGAAAAACTGTTTTTT. Amino acids: CASSFKEKLFF. The V call is TRBV12-3 or TRBV12-4, the J call TRBJ1-4; no reliable D call. Trimming took off 3 bases at V and 8 bases at J, with 4 bases between the two ends. The CDR3 has 11 residues.

The chain links TRBV20-1 to TRBJ1-2, with 9 bases aligning to TRBD1. Germline trimming cut 8 bases from V and 6 bases from J; bases unmatched to any gene: 16. Per the germline V gene, CDR1 is DFQATT and CDR2 is SNEGSKA (reference sequence). This CDR3 is built from 15 residues. CDR3 DNA sequence: TGCAGTCCCTCCGGGACAGGGATCCCAGGGCATGGCTACACCTTC. Its translation: CSPSGTGIPGHGYTF.

This clonotype was detected ten times or more. The chain has TRBV20-1 and TRBJ2-7, with TRBD2 identical over 7 bases. The CDR3 is made up of 15 amino acids. Trimming took 1 base from V and 0 from J; bases not matched to a gene: 6. Germline V lookup: CDR1 DFQATT, CDR2 SNEGSKA (reference sequence). The CDR3 here is CSARGGGRSSYEQYF. The CDR3 DNA follows: TGCAGTGCTAGAGGGGGCGGGAGAAGCTCCTACGAGCAGTACTTC.

The chain has TRBV5-1 and TRBJ2-3; D is perhaps TRBD2 (6 bases). Germline-derived CDR1 and CDR2 are SGHRS and YFSETQ. V was shortened by 3 bases and J by 0 bases, with 11 bases between the two germline ends. CDR3 length: 15 residues. CDR3 region: CASSWGETSTDTQYF. CDR3 DNA: TGCGCCAGCAGCTGGGGGGAAACTAGCACAGATACGCAGTATTTT.

J is TRBJ2-7 and V is TRBV4-1; the match to TRBD2 covers 9 bases. The V and J ends lost 1 base and 2 bases, in that order; junction bases with no gene match: 6. There are 16 residues in the CDR3. Germline assignment: CDR1 MGHRA and CDR2 YSYEKL. The chain's CDR3 is CASSQVAGVLAYEQYF. The CDR3 coding sequence is TGCGCCAGCAGCCAAGTAGCGGGAGTCCTCGCCTACGAGCAGTACTTC.

On this clonotype: The germline gene is not matched at one end of the junction; a read error may be the cause. This sequence joins TRBV5-1 and TRBJ2-4, with D perhaps TRBD2 (6 bases). Germline CDR1 reads SGHRS; CDR2 reads YFSETQ. The CDR3 has 15 amino acids. The CDR3 sequence is CASTSTTGGASSQIF. The CDR3, as DNA: TGCGCCAGCACCTCCACCACCGGCGGGGCTTCTAGCCAGATCTTC.

This clonotype has a handful of counts. The chain links TRBV20-1 to TRBJ2-1; either TRBD1 or TRBD2 may fit D (6 bases each). Germline assignment: CDR1 DFQATT and CDR2 SNEGSKA (reference sequence). This CDR3 comprises 15 residues. V was pared by 6 bases and J by 8 bases, with 23 bases between. CDR3 bases: TGCAGTGCCCTCCTCGATCGGGCAGGGGACTATGAGCAGTTCTTC. Amino acids: CSALLDRAGDYEQFF.

This clonotype has just a few counts. The CDR3 nucleotides read TGTGCCAGTAGTATAGCACAGCGGAACACTGAAGCTTTCTTT. Protein product: CASSIAQRNTEAFF. The J gene is TRBJ1-1, the V gene TRBV19, with unresolved D. The CDR3 extends over 14 amino acids. Deletions cut 1 base from V and 1 base from J, with 7 bases between. Germline V lookup: CDR1 LNHDA, CDR2 SQIVND (reference sequence). The variable domain in full, completed from reference TRBV19 and TRBJ1-1, reads DGGITQSPKYLFRKEGQNVTLSCEQNLNHDAMYWYRQDPGQGLRLIYYSQIVNDFQKGDIAEGYSVSREKKESFPLTVTSAQKNPTAFYLCASSIAQRNTEAFFGQGTRLTVV.

In this sample, this clonotype turned up once. The CDR3 nucleotides read TGTGCCAGCAGTTCCGCCAGAGGATCGGCGCAGTATTTT. This gives the protein CASSSARGSAQYF. The V gene is TRBV6-5, the J gene TRBJ2-3; unclear D gene. Germline V gene sequence: CDR1 MNHEY, CDR2 SVGAGI. There are 13 residues in the CDR3. The V gene lost 4 bases and the J gene lost 10 bases, with 15 bases spanning the gap.

V and J are TRBV5-1 and TRBJ2-5; D tentatively fits TRBD1 or TRBD2 (5 bases each). Deletions cut 0 bases from V and 5 bases from J, with 14 bases between. This CDR3 has 15 residues. Per germline, CDR1 SGHRS and CDR2 YFSETQ. Here the CDR3 reads CASSLGGDLIETQYF. CDR3 bases: TGCGCCAGCAGCTTGGGAGGGGACCTCATCGAGACCCAGTACTTC.

The chain links TRBV6-1 to TRBJ2-1; 9 nucleotides align to TRBD2. Germline-derived CDR1 and CDR2 are MNHNS and SASEGT. This CDR3 is built from 17 residues. Unmatched junction bases numbered 8, after V lost 4 bases and J lost 1 base. The CDR3 sequence is CASSAVGSGGSYNEQFF. The CDR3 coding sequence is TGTGCCAGCAGTGCAGTGGGTAGCGGGGGATCCTACAATGAGCAGTTCTTC.

The chain couples TRBV11-2 to TRBJ2-1; D is tentatively TRBD1 or TRBD2 (5 bases each). V lost 4 bases, J lost 7 bases, and 20 bases lay in between. CDR1 is SGHAT, CDR2 FQNNGV, per germline. The CDR3 is made up of 16 amino acids. Here the CDR3 DNA reads TGTGCCAGCAGCTCCAGCTATGGGGGAGTCCGAAATGAGCAGTTCTTC. Residues: CASSSSYGGVRNEQFF.

This clonotype appeared a few times. V is TRBV10-3 and J is TRBJ2-7; maybe TRBD2 (7 bases). This CDR3 is 15 amino acids long. CDR1 is ENHRY and CDR2 is SYGVKD in the germline V gene. Trimming took 0 bases from V and 2 from J, leaving 11 bases between them. The CDR3, as DNA: TGTGCCATCAGTGAGTCGGGGGCGGGGGCCTACGAGCAGTACTTC. Its protein product is CAISESGAGAYEQYF.

This clonotype was seen a handful of times. The V and J genes are TRBV2 and TRBJ2-2; D perhaps matches TRBD2 (5 bases). Germline loops: CDR1 SNHLY, CDR2 FYNNEI. V lost 4 bases, J lost 0 bases, and 6 bases lay in between. The CDR3 has 14 amino acids. The CDR3 DNA reads TGTGCCAGCAGTGGAGGGTCGAACACCGGGGAGCTGTTTTTT. The encoded protein is CASSGGSNTGELFF.

The chain combines TRBV20-1 with TRBJ1-2, with a possible D match to TRBD1 (6 bases). V shed 0 bases and J shed 7 bases, with 15 bases lying between them. The length of the CDR3 is 14 residues. Germline CDR1 reads DFQATT; CDR2 reads SNEGSKA (reference sequence). As DNA, the CDR3 is TGCAGTGCTAGAGATGGGGGGGGCCATTCTGGCTACACCTTC. Its protein is CSARDGGGHSGYTF.

The V gene is TRBV27, the J gene TRBJ1-1; the D gene is possibly TRBD1 (6 bases). V dropped 6 bases and J dropped 1 base, with 12 bases sitting between them. Looked up from germline, CDR1 is MNHEY and CDR2 is SMNVEV (reference sequence). The CDR3 is 14 residues long. CDR3 region: CASRSGHQNTEAFF. The DNA of the CDR3 is TGTGCCAGCAGATCGGGACACCAGAACACTGAAGCTTTCTTT.

This clonotype was picked up a small number of times. The V call is TRBV5-1, the J call TRBJ2-1; D may be TRBD1 (5 bases). Germline V CDR1 and CDR2: SGHRS, YFSETQ. Deletions cut 4 bases from V and 2 bases from J, with 10 bases between. The CDR3 length is 14 residues. The CDR3 loop reads CASSEARAYNEQFF. CDR3 bases: TGCGCCAGCAGCGAGGCCAGGGCCTACAATGAGCAGTTCTTC.

This clonotype was observed a few times. The gene calls are TRBV20-1 and TRBJ1-1, with TRBD1 as a possible D gene (6 bases). Germline V gene data show CDR1 as DFQATT and CDR2 as SNEGSKA (reference sequence). The CDR3 length is 14 residues. The V end lost 1 base, the J end lost 2 bases, and 11 bases lay between the germline ends. The DNA of the CDR3 is TGCAGTGCTAGAGGAGGGGGGGCCAACACTGAAGCTTTCTTT. Amino acids: CSARGGGANTEAFF.